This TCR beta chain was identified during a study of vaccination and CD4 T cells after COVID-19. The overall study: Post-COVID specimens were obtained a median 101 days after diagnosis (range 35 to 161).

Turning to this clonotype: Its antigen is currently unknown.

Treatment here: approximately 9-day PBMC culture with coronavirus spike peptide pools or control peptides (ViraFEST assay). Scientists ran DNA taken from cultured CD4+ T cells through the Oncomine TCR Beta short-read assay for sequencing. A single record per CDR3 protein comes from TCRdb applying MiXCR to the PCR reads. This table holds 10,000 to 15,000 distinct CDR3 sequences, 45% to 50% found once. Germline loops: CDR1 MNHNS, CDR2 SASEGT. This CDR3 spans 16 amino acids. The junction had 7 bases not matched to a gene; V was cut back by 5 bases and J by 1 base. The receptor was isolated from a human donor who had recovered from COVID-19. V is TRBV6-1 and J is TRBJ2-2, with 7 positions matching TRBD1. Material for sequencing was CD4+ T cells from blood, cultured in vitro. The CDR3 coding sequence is TGTGCCAGCAGTAACAGGGGCGTTGGGAACACCGGGGAGCTGTTTTTT. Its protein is CASSNRGVGNTGELFF.